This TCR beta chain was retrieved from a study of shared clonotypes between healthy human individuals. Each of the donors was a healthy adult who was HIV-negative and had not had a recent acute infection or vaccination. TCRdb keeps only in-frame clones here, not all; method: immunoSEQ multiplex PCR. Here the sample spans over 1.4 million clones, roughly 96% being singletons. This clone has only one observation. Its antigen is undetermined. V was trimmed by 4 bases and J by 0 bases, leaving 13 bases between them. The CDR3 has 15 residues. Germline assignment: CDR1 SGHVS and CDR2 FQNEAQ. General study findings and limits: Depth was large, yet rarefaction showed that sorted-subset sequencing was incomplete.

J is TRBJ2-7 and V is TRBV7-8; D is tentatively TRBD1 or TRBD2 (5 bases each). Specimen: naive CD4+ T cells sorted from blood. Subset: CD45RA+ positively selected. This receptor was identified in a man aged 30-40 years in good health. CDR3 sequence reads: CASSSTGTASYEQYF. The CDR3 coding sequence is TGTGCCAGCAGCTCAACCGGGACCGCCTCCTACGAGCAGTACTTC. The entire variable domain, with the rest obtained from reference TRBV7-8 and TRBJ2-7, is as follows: GAGVSQSPRYKVAKRGQDVALRCDPISGHVSLFWYQQALGQGPEFLTYFQNEAQLDKSGLPSDRFFAERPEGSVSTLKIQRTQQEDSAVYLCASSSTGTASYEQYFGPGTRLTVT.